This record concerns one TCR beta chain sequence. Its antigen is still unknown. 5'RACE primed at constant segments yielded TCR alpha and TCR beta cDNA libraries bearing sample barcodes and UMIs. TCRdb redid the calling of the 5' RACE reads with MiXCR, one entry per CDR3 protein. The data contain about 290,000 distinct CDR3 sequences, approximately 16% of them seen just once; the ten biggest clones take up about a fifth. The source of the sample is a study of T-cell memory formation after mild COVID-19. General study points: Proof of SARS-CoV-2 specificity was absent for the second-wave clones that crested on day 37. Clones contracting day 15 to 85 were balanced CD4/CD8; later expanders leaned CD4+.

The origin of this receptor is a man aged 18-30 years who had mild COVID-19 (a few samples of this study predate the infection). Cell type and time point are not known. Sequencing was performed on PBMCs or a T cell subset sorted from them (not recorded which).

CDR3 residues: CASSLPSGGSTDTQYF. Here the CDR3 DNA reads TGTGCCAGCAGTTTACCTAGCGGGGGGTCCACAGATACGCAGTATTTT. The chain uses TRBV28 and TRBJ2-3; 11 bases line up with TRBD2. This CDR3 region has 16 residues. The germline V gene has CDR1 MDHEN and CDR2 SYDVKM. With V trimmed by 2 bases and J by 2 bases, 3 bases remained unmatched.